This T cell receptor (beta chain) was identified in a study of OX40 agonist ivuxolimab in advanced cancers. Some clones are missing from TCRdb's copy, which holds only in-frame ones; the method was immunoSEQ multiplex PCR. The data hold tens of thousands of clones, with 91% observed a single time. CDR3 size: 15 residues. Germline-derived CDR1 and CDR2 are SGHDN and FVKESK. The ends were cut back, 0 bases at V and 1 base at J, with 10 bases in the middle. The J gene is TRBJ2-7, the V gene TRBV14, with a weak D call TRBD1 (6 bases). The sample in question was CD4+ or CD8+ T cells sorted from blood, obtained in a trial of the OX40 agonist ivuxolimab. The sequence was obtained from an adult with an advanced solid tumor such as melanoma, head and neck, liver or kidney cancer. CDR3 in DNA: TGTGCCAGCAGCCAAGATTCGACAGGTTCCTACGAGCAGTACTTC. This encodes CASSQDSTGSYEQYF.